This passage covers 10 T cell receptor beta chains from one sample sequenced in a study of spatial heterogeneity in lung cancer. Notes on the study in general: For expanded intratumoral alpha and beta TCRs, counts tracked tumor mutation counts.

These receptors have no identified antigens. As to time point: sample taken at primary tumor resection. TCRdb recomputed calls from the 5' RACE reads with MiXCR, one row per CDR3 protein. The table has about 5,700 distinct CDR3 sequences, around 15% seen once; the top ten hold less than 20%. This specimen was lung tumor tissue, taken at surgery. The receptors derive from a female donor with early-stage non-small cell lung cancer.

This clonotype rates as medium-sized. This rearrangement joins TRBV20-1 to TRBJ2-3; 9 nucleotides agree with TRBD2. With 4 bases clipped from V and 4 bases from J, the junction kept 9 bases outside the gene matches. Germline V gene data show CDR1 as DFQATT and CDR2 as SNEGSKA (reference sequence). The CDR3 runs 15 residues. CDR3 DNA sequence: TGCAGTGCTATGAGCTATAGCGGGAGCGCAGATACGCAGTATTTT. Protein: CSAMSYSGSADTQYF.

By its share, this clonotype is medium-sized (0.01 to 0.1%). This rearrangement joins TRBV4-2 to TRBJ2-1; the D is unclear. CDR1 is LGHNA and CDR2 is YNFKEQ in the germline V gene. Deletions cut 0 bases from V and 10 bases from J, with 10 bases between. This CDR3 is 13 amino acids long. CDR3 in amino acids: CASSQDLGGEQFF. CDR3 DNA sequence: TGTGCCAGCAGCCAAGATCTGGGCGGAGAGCAGTTCTTC.

This clonotype has a single count. V is TRBV6-2 or TRBV6-3 and J is TRBJ2-5; D gene ambiguous. The CDR3 is 13 amino acids. CDR1 is MNHEY, CDR2 SVGEGT, per germline. With 5 bases removed from V and 7 bases from J, the gap between germline ends came to 14 bases. CDR3: CASSPSSPVTQYF. The CDR3 nucleotides read TGTGCCAGCAGTCCTTCGTCTCCTGTGACCCAGTACTTC.

This clonotype is labeled as medium-sized. The V call is TRBV27, the J call TRBJ2-5; D uncertain. Trimming stripped 0 bases from V and 5 bases from J, with 7 bases between. The CDR3 consists of 13 residues. Germline loops: CDR1 MNHEY, CDR2 SMNVEV (reference sequence). This CDR3 is CASSLSTSETQYF. The CDR3 DNA is TGTGCCAGCAGTTTATCGACTTCGGAGACCCAGTACTTC.

This clonotype was recorded many times. CDR3 DNA: TGTGCCAGCAGCCCAGGGACAGGCCGGAACACTGAAGCTTTCTTT. It encodes CASSPGTGRNTEAFF. The chain recombines TRBV3-1 with TRBJ1-1; 8 bases agree with TRBD1. Losses at the gene ends were 4 bases for V and 1 base for J; bases not matched to a gene: 5. The CDR3 extends over 15 amino acids. CDR1 and CDR2 from the germline V gene are LGHDT and YNNKEL (reference sequence).

This clonotype was observed many times. This sequence joins TRBV7-9 and TRBJ2-1; 9 bases are shared with TRBD2. V gave up 1 base and J gave up 7 bases; unmatched junction bases: 8. Looked up from germline, CDR1 is SEHNR and CDR2 is FQNEAQ (reference sequence). The length of the CDR3 is 16 residues. This CDR3 is CASSLGLAGDLNEQFF. CDR3 DNA sequence: TGTGCCAGCAGCTTAGGTTTAGCGGGAGATTTGAATGAGCAGTTCTTC.

This clonotype qualifies as medium-sized. The chain combines TRBV19 with TRBJ2-5; D might be TRBD1 (5 bases). Per germline, CDR1 LNHDA and CDR2 SQIVND (reference sequence). Trimming pared 4 bases from V and 7 bases from J, leaving 16 bases between. The CDR3 totals 14 residues. CDR3 protein: CASSTDRVVGTQYF. DNA of the CDR3: TGTGCCAGTAGTACCGACAGAGTAGTCGGGACCCAGTACTTC. Drawing the rest from reference TRBV19 and TRBJ2-5, the complete variable domain is DGGITQSPKYLFRKEGQNVTLSCEQNLNHDAMYWYRQDPGQGLRLIYYSQIVNDFQKGDIAEGYSVSREKKESFPLTVTSAQKNPTAFYLCASSTDRVVGTQYFGPGTRLLVL.

This clonotype was seen a few times. The chain carries TRBV6-5 and TRBJ2-7, with 14 bases fitting TRBD2. CDR3 size: 17 residues. From germline, CDR1 is MNHEY and CDR2 SVGAGI. V lost 4 bases, J lost 4 bases, and 9 bases stayed unmatched. For the CDR3, the DNA is TGTGCCAGCAGTTCCGCCGGGACTAGCGGGAGACTGTACGAGCAGTACTTC. It is translated as CASSSAGTSGRLYEQYF.

This clonotype is judged medium-sized. The chain uses TRBV28 and TRBJ2-1; tentative D call: TRBD1 (5 bases). CDR3 length: 14 amino acids. V dropped 2 bases and J dropped 8 bases, with 13 bases sitting between them. Germline V gives CDR1 MDHEN, CDR2 SYDVKM. For the CDR3, the DNA is TGTGCCAGCAGTTTAAGTGGAACCAGGGATGAGCAGTTCTTC. It yields the protein CASSLSGTRDEQFF.

This clonotype was counted many times. The chain carries TRBV7-9 and TRBJ2-3; 8 nucleotides agree with TRBD2. V shed 5 bases and J 3 bases; nucleotides not matched to a gene: 13. There are 17 residues in the CDR3. The germline gives CDR1 SEHNR, CDR2 FQNEAQ (reference sequence). The CDR3 nucleotides are TGTGCCAGCAGCGCGGGGGCAGCGGGAGCGCGGACAGATACGCAGTATTTT. Its translation is CASSAGAAGARTDTQYF.